The T cell receptor (beta chain) described here comes from a study of blood T cell repertoires in COVID-19. Study overall: There were acute and convalescent COVID-19 samples, and they came from the United States, Italy and Spain. The analysed material was cDNA or gDNA that came from T cells, B-cell-depleted T cells, or PBMCs.

Germline CDR1 is GTSNPN and CDR2 is SVGIG (reference sequence). The CDR3 is made up of 13 amino acids. The J segment lost 5 bases and the V segment lost 2 bases, leaving 2 bases of the junction unmatched. As processed by the authors: Reference gene primers were amplified, and this amplification served to estimate nucleated cell counts. The assay was immunoSEQ multiplex PCR, and TCRdb's table has in-frame clones only and misses some. The V and J calls and the clone size are those of that table, but D and trimming were determined from the DNA. The sample has roughly 160,000 clones, around 89% seen once.

This receptor was taken from a man aged 55 to 69 with acute or convalescent COVID-19. The chain is built from TRBV30 and TRBJ1-5; TRBD1 aligns across 8 bases. The sample was peripheral blood. CDR3 DNA: TGTGCCTGGAGTCCACAGGGGGATCAGCCCCAGCATTTT. Translating gives CAWSPQGDQPQHF.